A single sample is the source of the 19 T cell receptor beta chains below, sequenced in a study of radiotherapy plus CTLA-4 blockade in lung cancer. Profiling relied on immunoSEQ multiplex PCR, and the TCRdb table lists in-frame clones only, not all of them. This sample carries approximately 77,000 clones, over 70% of them seen once, and the ten largest clones take approximately 22%. Sequenced here: peripheral blood, sampled from a patient treated with radiotherapy plus ipilimumab. All receptors derive from a human donor with non-small cell lung cancer whose response to radiotherapy plus ipilimumab could not be evaluated. Some clones in this sample may be carry-over from other donors' samples.

CDR3 in DNA: TGTGCCAGTAGTGAGGGCCCGACAGGGAGAGCTTTCTTT. Its translation: CASSEGPTGRAFF. The V call is TRBV19, the J call TRBJ1-1, with 7 bases matching TRBD1. The CDR3 length is 13 residues. CDR1 and CDR2 (germline): LNHDA, SQIVND (reference sequence). J lost 10 bases, V lost 5 bases, and 10 bases had no gene match.

J is TRBJ2-4 and V is TRBV19; no clear D. Germline V gene sequence: CDR1 LNHDA, CDR2 SQIVND (reference sequence). The ends were cut back, 7 bases at V and 0 bases at J, with 10 bases in the middle. The CDR3 runs to 14 residues. The CDR3 coding sequence is TGTGCCAGTAACGGTGCCCTAGCCAAAAACATTCAGTACTTC. It specifies CASNGALAKNIQYF.

This rearrangement joins TRBV6-5 to TRBJ1-5, with TRBD1 matching 10 bases. Germline CDR1 reads MNHEY; CDR2 reads SVGAGI. The V segment lost 5 bases and the J segment 6 bases; nucleotides outside the gene matches: 4. This CDR3 has 14 amino acids. CDR3 amino acids: CASSKTGGRQPQHF. CDR3 sequence (DNA): TGTGCCAGCAGTAAGACAGGGGGCCGTCAGCCCCAGCATTTT.

This rearrangement joins TRBV7-2 to TRBJ2-1; weak D call: TRBD2 (7 bases). Trimming took 1 base from V and 4 from J, leaving 11 bases between them. Germline-derived CDR1 and CDR2 are SGHTA and FQGNSA. The CDR3 has 15 residues. The chain's CDR3 is CASSLDRGGYNEQFF. Written as DNA, the CDR3 is TGTGCCAGCAGCTTAGATAGGGGGGGGTACAATGAGCAGTTCTTC.

In its sample, this clone was seen a few times. The rearrangement uses TRBV9 and TRBJ2-2; D is ambiguous. Germline assignment: CDR1 SGDLS and CDR2 YYNGEE. The CDR3 is 14 amino acids. The V gene lost 3 bases and the J gene lost 7 bases, with 13 bases spanning the gap. The CDR3 DNA follows: TGTGCCAGCAGCGCCACACGATTGGTCGGGGAGCTGTTTTTT. It specifies CASSATRLVGELFF.

The chain has TRBV18 and TRBJ1-1; TRBD1 matches at 7 bases. Trimming cost V 3 bases and J 4 bases; bases outside gene matches: 2. Germline CDR1 KGHSH, CDR2 LQKENI. The CDR3 runs 13 residues. In DNA, the CDR3 is TGTGCCAGCTCACCGACAGGGTTCACTGAAGCTTTCTTT. This codes for CASSPTGFTEAFF.

The chain recombines TRBV5-6 with TRBJ1-2; D gene ambiguous. The CDR3 is made up of 12 amino acids. The V end was cut by 4 bases, the J end by 3 bases, with 7 bases between. In germline, CDR1 is SGHDT, CDR2 YYEEEE. The CDR3 nucleotides read TGTGCCAGCAGCACGGTGGACTATGGCTACACCTTC. This sequence encodes CASSTVDYGYTF.

This clone occurred a few times. J is TRBJ2-7 and V is TRBV6-5; 9 bases match TRBD1. The germline V gene encodes CDR1 MNHEY and CDR2 SVGAGI. Unmatched junction bases numbered 8, after V lost 2 bases and J lost 3 bases. The CDR3 consists of 16 residues. DNA of the CDR3: TGTGCCAGCAGTTACCAGGGCGGGACAGGGAGCTACGAGCAGTACTTC. Encoded protein: CASSYQGGTGSYEQYF.

The chain recombines TRBV2 with TRBJ1-1, with D maybe TRBD1 (5 bases). The CDR3 has 13 residues. CDR1 and CDR2 (germline): SNHLY, FYNNEI. V lost 8 bases and J 1 base, leaving 11 bases between the germline ends. The CDR3: CASRTDTNTEAFF. CDR3 nucleotides: TGTGCCAGCCGGACGGACACGAACACTGAAGCTTTCTTT.

The chain combines TRBV7-2 with TRBJ1-2, with 8 bases aligning to TRBD1. V trimming: 5 bases; J trimming: 6 bases; junction bases outside the gene matches: 8. CDR3 length equals 14 residues. Germline V gene data show CDR1 as SGHTA and CDR2 as FQGNSA. The CDR3: CASSPQGAWDGYTF. Here the CDR3 DNA reads TGTGCCAGCAGCCCCCAGGGGGCGTGGGATGGCTACACCTTC.

This chain uses TRBV15 with TRBJ2-2; D perhaps matches TRBD2 (6 bases). This CDR3 spans 16 amino acids. The V gene lost 1 base and the J gene lost 5 bases, with 14 bases spanning the gap. CDR1 is LNHNV, CDR2 YYDKDF, per germline (reference sequence). The CDR3 protein is CATSRAPGRGTGELFF. Written as DNA, the CDR3 is TGTGCCACCAGCAGAGCCCCGGGTCGGGGGACCGGGGAGCTGTTTTTT.

The rearrangement links TRBV5-1 to TRBJ1-1; 8 nucleotides line up with TRBD1. Germline V gene data show CDR1 as SGHRS and CDR2 as YFSETQ. The trim removed 4 bases at V and 2 bases at J, leaving 4 bases unmatched. CDR3 length: 14 amino acids. CDR3 DNA: TGCGCCAGCAGCCCAGGACAGGGAAACACTGAAGCTTTCTTT. As protein: CASSPGQGNTEAFF.

J is TRBJ2-1 and V is TRBV7-8, with 10 bases matching TRBD2. The CDR3 extends over 15 amino acids. Looked up from germline, CDR1 is SGHVS and CDR2 is FQNEAQ. V gave up 5 bases and J gave up 4 bases; unmatched junction bases: 5. CDR3 bases: TGTGCCAGCAGCCCCCTAGCGGGGGCATACAATGAGCAGTTCTTC. Protein: CASSPLAGAYNEQFF. The entire variable domain, with the rest obtained from reference TRBV7-8 and TRBJ2-1, is as follows: GAGVSQSPRYKVAKRGQDVALRCDPISGHVSLFWYQQALGQGPEFLTYFQNEAQLDKSGLPSDRFFAERPEGSVSTLKIQRTQQEDSAVYLCASSPLAGAYNEQFFGPGTRLTVL.

V is TRBV5-4 and J is TRBJ1-2; a weak D match, TRBD1 (5 bases). In germline, CDR1 is SGHNT, CDR2 YYREEE (reference sequence). V dropped 3 bases and J dropped 4 bases, with 16 bases sitting between them. The CDR3 loop spans 15 amino acids. Here the CDR3 reads CASSSSRGASYGYTF. The CDR3 DNA sequence: TGTGCCAGCAGCTCGTCTAGGGGCGCAAGCTATGGCTACACCTTC.

The chain couples TRBV7-8 to TRBJ1-3; a weak D match, TRBD1 (5 bases). Germline CDR1 SGHVS, CDR2 FQNEAQ. Trimming cost V 1 base and J 1 base, with 8 bases left between them. This CDR3 comprises 15 residues. The CDR3 loop is CASSLDRPSGNTIYF. Written as DNA, the CDR3 is TGTGCCAGCAGCTTAGACAGGCCATCTGGAAACACCATATATTTT.

The J gene is TRBJ2-7, the V gene TRBV6-1; maybe TRBD2 (6 bases). CDR3 size: 13 residues. Trimming shortened V by 6 bases and J by 7 bases, and 16 bases separated the two germline ends. The V gene's germline CDR1 is MNHNS and CDR2 SASEGT. The CDR3 bases are TGTGCCAGCAGGATGCCGGGCGCGGGAGAGCAGTACTTC. Protein: CASRMPGAGEQYF.

J is TRBJ1-1 and V is TRBV4-3; D is unresolved. CDR1 is LGHNA, CDR2 YSLEER, per germline. This CDR3 is 12 amino acids long. The V end lost 1 base, the J end lost 6 bases, and 6 bases lay between the germline ends. The CDR3 loop is CASSQGRAEAFF. CDR3 DNA: TGCGCCAGCAGCCAAGGACGGGCTGAAGCTTTCTTT.

V usage is TRBV14 and J usage is TRBJ2-7; 11 positions match TRBD2. Germline V lookup: CDR1 SGHDN, CDR2 FVKESK. The CDR3 has 15 amino acids. V trimming: 1 base; J trimming: 1 base; junction bases outside the gene matches: 0. The CDR3 nucleotides read TGTGCCAGCAGCCAAGTAGCGGGGGGGTCCTACGAGCAGTACTTC. This encodes CASSQVAGGSYEQYF.

The V gene is TRBV28, the J gene TRBJ1-5; D is possibly TRBD1 (6 bases). CDR1 and CDR2 (germline): MDHEN, SYDVKM. The CDR3 runs to 17 residues. V gave up 5 bases and J gave up 2 bases, with 19 bases separating them. This chain's CDR3 is CASSVVGAGMGNQPQHF. CDR3 sequence (DNA): TGTGCCAGCAGTGTCGTGGGGGCAGGGATGGGCAATCAGCCCCAGCATTTT.